The sample holds many counts of the clone carrying this TCR beta chain. Its antigen is undetermined. Unique molecular identifiers were incorporated during preparation of the TCRbeta library. TCRdb itself ran the PCR reads through MiXCR, one entry per CDR3 protein. The table has 700,000 or so distinct CDR3 sequences, roughly 13% seen once. The record originates from a study of T-cell reconstitution after alpha-beta-depleted transplantation in children. CDR3 size: 12 residues. Germline CDR1 DFQATT, CDR2 SNEGSKA (reference sequence). With 3 bases removed from V and 7 bases from J, the gap between germline ends came to 13 bases. Findings and caveats of the study: It was reported that alpha-beta T cells came from several hundred expanded graft clones (about two months after transplant).

This receptor was obtained from a girl aged 2-10 years with congenital amegakaryocytic thrombocytopenia, due to receive a stem cell transplant. The chain couples TRBV20-1 to TRBJ2-7, with a weak D call TRBD1 (6 bases). The input for sequencing was PBMCs, taken before TCRalphabeta/CD19-depleted stem cell transplant. This CDR3 is CSAREQGKEQYF. The CDR3 DNA sequence: TGCAGTGCTAGGGAACAGGGAAAAGAGCAGTACTTC.